This TCR beta chain was sequenced during a study of T-cell reconstitution after alpha-beta-depleted transplantation in children. The study, taken as a whole, reports: It was newly produced T cells that mostly accounted for T-cell counts and diversity one year after transplant. By about two months after transplant, alpha-beta T cells reportedly arose from several hundred graft clones that had expanded. Several patients had high TCRbeta diversity at day 60; it came from surviving recipient T cells and thymic progenitors.

This clonotype was counted at least ten times. The antigen is undetermined. For TCRbeta, the library was prepared with unique molecular identifiers. TCRdb passed the PCR reads through MiXCR, listing each CDR3 protein once. The sample includes about 580,000 distinct CDR3 sequences, 27% seen only once; the top ten take about a third. Germline-derived CDR1 and CDR2 are SGHRS and YFSETQ. CDR3 length: 14 residues. V was pared by 3 bases and J by 3 bases, with 3 bases of the junction left unmatched. The V and J genes are TRBV5-1 and TRBJ1-1; 9 bases map to TRBD1. The material was PBMCs, obtained before TCRalphabeta/CD19-depleted stem cell transplant. This TCR was sampled from a boy less than two years old with Wiskott-Aldrich syndrome, due to receive a stem cell transplant. The CDR3 region is CASSSGQGDTEAFF. In DNA form, the CDR3 reads TGCGCCAGCAGCTCGGGACAGGGAGACACTGAAGCTTTCTTT. The full variable domain, completed using reference TRBV5-1 and TRBJ1-1, is KAGVTQTPRYLIKTRGQQVTLSCSPISGHRSVSWYQQTPGQGLQFLFEYFSETQRNKGNFPGRFSGRQFSNSRSEMNVSTLELGDSALYLCASSSGQGDTEAFFGQGTRLTVV.